A single sample is the source of the 5 T cell receptor beta chains below, sequenced in a study of blood T cell repertoires in COVID-19. Measured with immunoSEQ multiplex PCR; TCRdb has only the in-frame clones, and not every one. The sample includes roughly 100,000 clones, around 87% of them seen just once. Sequencing used peripheral blood. The source of these receptors is a young woman with acute or convalescent COVID-19.

This clone was picked up one time. The CDR3 is CAWSQGIGNQPQHF. The CDR3 DNA follows: TGTGCCTGGAGTCAGGGGATTGGCAATCAGCCCCAGCATTTT. The chain combines TRBV30 with TRBJ1-5, with D maybe TRBD1 (6 bases). In germline, CDR1 is GTSNPN, CDR2 SVGIG (reference sequence). V dropped 2 bases and J dropped 2 bases, with 10 bases sitting between them. CDR3 length: 14 amino acids.

This chain joins TRBV5-1 and TRBJ1-4; 9 nucleotides align to TRBD1. CDR1 and CDR2 from the germline V gene are SGHRS and YFSETQ. J gave up 8 bases and V 1 base, and 6 bases lay outside the gene matches. The CDR3 extends over 15 amino acids. The CDR3 is CASSLWGQGSEKLFF. As DNA, the CDR3 is TGCGCCAGCAGCTTGTGGGGACAGGGTAGCGAAAAACTGTTTTTT.

The gene calls are TRBV7-3 and TRBJ1-6; D might be TRBD1 (6 bases). Trimming removed 1 base from V and 14 bases from J, with 12 bases in between. The germline gives CDR1 SGHTA, CDR2 FQGTGA. CDR3 length: 13 residues. Here the CDR3 DNA reads TGTGCCAGCAGCTTAAGCGGGGGGCAGACCCTCCACTTT. Protein sequence: CASSLSGGQTLHF.

The chain joins TRBV9 to TRBJ2-3; 7 positions match TRBD1. This CDR3 has 17 residues. The J segment lost 2 bases and the V segment lost 0 bases, leaving 9 bases of the junction unmatched. The germline CDR1 and CDR2 sequences are SGDLS and YYNGEE. The chain's CDR3 is CASSVGFEGAFTDTQYF. CDR3 DNA sequence: TGTGCCAGCAGCGTAGGATTTGAGGGGGCGTTCACAGATACGCAGTATTTT.

The J gene is TRBJ1-1, the V gene TRBV5-1; no clear D. Germline loops: CDR1 SGHRS, CDR2 YFSETQ. Trimming took 1 base from V and 5 from J, leaving 9 bases between them. The CDR3 is 13 residues long. The CDR3 protein is CASSLTGGTEAFF. Written as DNA, the CDR3 is TGCGCCAGCAGCTTGACTGGAGGGACTGAAGCTTTCTTT.